These T cell receptor beta chains were read from a single sample in a study of cytomegalovirus exposure and HLA in healthy donors. Profiled with immunoSEQ multiplex PCR; TCRdb holds only in-frame clones, not every one. The sample carries roughly 93,000 clones, approximately 79% recorded once. The sequencing sample was made of PBMCs. These receptors all come from a male donor in good health and CMV-seronegative. Both conserved end residues are part of each CDR3. The order of the fields is V gene, J gene, clone size, D gene, CDR3 protein, CDR3 DNA. A D gene is named only where the DNA matches it firmly. The listing skips clone size in some rows; elsewhere it reads once, few, many or a size class.

V: TRBV11-2
J: TRBJ2-7
size: .
D: TRBD2
CDR3: CASSWTSGRYEQYF
DNA: TGTGCCAGCAGCTGGACTAGCGGGAGGTACGAGCAGTACTTC

V: TRBV11-1
J: TRBJ1-2
size: .
D: .
CDR3: CASSLEAGFYGYTF
DNA: TGTGCCAGCAGCTTAGAGGCAGGATTCTATGGCTACACCTTC

V: TRBV7-9
J: TRBJ2-5
size: .
D: .
CDR3: CASSLVERKTQYF
DNA: TGTGCCAGCAGCTTAGTGGAGAGAAAGACCCAGTACTTC

V: TRBV28
J: TRBJ2-7
size: .
D: TRBD2
CDR3: CASRLAGTSSYEQYF
DNA: TGTGCCAGTCGACTAGCGGGTACCAGCTCCTACGAGCAGTACTTC

V: TRBV27
J: TRBJ2-7
size: .
D: .
CDR3: CASSLTTSYEQYF
DNA: TGTGCCAGCAGTTTGACAACTTCCTACGAGCAGTACTTC

V: TRBV28
J: TRBJ2-1
size: .
D: .
CDR3: CASSLSGTGRDSGRGNEQFF
DNA: TGTGCCAGCAGTTTATCCGGGACAGGGAGGGATAGCGGGAGAGGCAATGAGCAGTTCTTC

V: TRBV9
J: TRBJ1-2
size: once
D: .
CDR3: CASSVNINYGYTF
DNA: TGTGCCAGCAGCGTAAACATTAACTATGGCTACACCTTC

V: TRBV27
J: TRBJ2-6
size: .
D: TRBD1
CDR3: CASSGHGTGISGANVLTF
DNA: TGTGCCAGCAGTGGTCATGGGACAGGGATATCTGGGGCCAACGTCCTGACTTTC

V: TRBV7-3
J: TRBJ2-5
size: .
D: .
CDR3: CASSGGTGKTQYF
DNA: TGTGCCAGCAGCGGCGGGACTGGAAAGACCCAGTACTTC

V: TRBV4-3
J: TRBJ1-2
size: .
D: .
CDR3: CASSQGPAGANYGYTF
DNA: TGCGCCAGCAGCCAAGGGCCAGCAGGGGCTAACTATGGCTACACCTTC

V: TRBV14
J: TRBJ2-3
size: .
D: .
CDR3: CASRQTGLDTQYF
DNA: TGTGCCAGCAGACAAACAGGGTTAGATACGCAGTATTTT

V: TRBV15
J: TRBJ2-1
size: .
D: TRBD2
CDR3: CATSWGLAGGYNEQFF
DNA: TGTGCCACCAGCTGGGGACTAGCGGGAGGGTACAATGAGCAGTTCTTC

V: TRBV11-3
J: TRBJ2-3
size: once
D: TRBD2
CDR3: CASSKRGLAGSTDTQYF
DNA: TGTGCCAGCAGCAAACGGGGACTAGCCGGAAGCACAGATACGCAGTATTTT

V: TRBV7-3
J: TRBJ2-1
size: .
D: .
CDR3: CASSLTRGRRTEKIIPNNEQFF
DNA: TGTGCCAGCAGCTTAACGCGGGGTAGGCGAACCGAAAAAATAATTCCGAACAATGAGCAGTTCTTC